This TCR beta chain is drawn from a study of CD8+ T cells in alopecia areata. Trimming took 1 base from V and 7 from J, leaving 13 bases between them. CDR3 length: 14 residues. Germline CDR1 SGHTA, CDR2 FQGNSA. The authors extracted RNA and reverse transcribed it into cDNA as the sequencing template. Sequenced by immunoSEQ multiplex PCR; TCRdb stores in-frame clones only, minus some. The sample contains fewer than 250,000 clones, about 40% of which appear only once. Treatment here: oral pan-JAK inhibitor, 5-10 mg twice daily. This sequence originates from a human donor with alopecia areata. The rearrangement joins TRBV7-2 to TRBJ1-1; possible D gene TRBD1, 6 bases. The source was CD4+ T cells sorted from blood, collected around week 36, from a patient treated with tofacitinib. This CDR3 is CASSLDGGRGEAFF. The CDR3 DNA is TGTGCCAGCAGCTTAGATGGGGGGCGAGGTGAAGCTTTCTTT. The full variable domain, with the rest looked up from reference TRBV7-2 and TRBJ1-1, is GAGVSQSPSNKVTEKGKDVELRCDPISGHTALYWYRQSLGQGLEFLIYFQGNSAPDKSGLPSDRFSAERTGGSVSTLTIQRTQQEDSAVYLCASSLDGGRGEAFFGQGTRLTVV.